This T cell receptor (beta chain) is drawn from a study of T cells after yellow fever vaccination. Whole-study context: Fractions with few cells were prepared using SMART-Seq v4 Ultra Low Input. Study-level results: It was a small share of clonotypes that appeared in both CD4 and CD8 compartments. Abundant clonotypes (contaminants from the bulk population) could be present in FACS-sorted repertoires.

The CDR3 totals 15 residues. The V gene end was trimmed by 2 bases and the J gene end by 4 bases; junction bases not matched to a gene: 7. Germline loops: CDR1 SGHTA, CDR2 FQGNSA. The 5'RACE template-switching step produced TCR cDNA and added a universal primer site and UMIs. TCRdb ran MiXCR on the 5' RACE reads and lists one entry per CDR3 protein. The profile shows under 600,000 distinct CDR3 sequences, 21% of them singletons. This clonotype was observed many times. The antigen is unknown. The sample here was PBMCs, taken roughly 20 days after the first yellow fever vaccination. The chain links TRBV7-2 to TRBJ2-5, with 7 bases identical to TRBD1. The sequence was obtained from a young man who received the YFV17D yellow fever vaccine. The CDR3 spells CASSLSRPGGETQYF. CDR3 bases: TGTGCCAGCAGCTTAAGTCGGCCAGGGGGAGAGACCCAGTACTTC.